This TCR beta chain emerged from a study of cytomegalovirus exposure and HLA in healthy donors. Study-level results: Certain sequence variants were highly shared and formed a cluster, and this cluster was likely a sequencing artifact. For most TCR beta V segments, an earlier analysis put the productive rate at about 87% or about 30% of the time. Donors belonging to an Asian-associated ancestry cluster reportedly showed fewer N-insertions in productive TCRs than the approximately 670-donor mean, according to what a later analysis found.

For this clone: No antigen is known for it.

Amplification used 60 Vbeta primers and 13 Jbeta primers. In the original analysis: About 83 million unique TCR beta chains, about 12 million shared, were counted in a later analysis. The assay was immunoSEQ multiplex PCR, and TCRdb's table has in-frame clones only and misses some. The DNA gave D and trimming, while V, J and clone size come from that table. The sample holds fewer than 100,000 clones, about 80% seen once. Input material: PBMCs. The receptor was derived from a man in his forties in good health and CMV-seronegative.

The CDR3 region is CASSQETAPPNEQFF. The CDR3 bases are TGCGCCAGCAGCCAAGAAACCGCGCCGCCCAATGAGCAGTTCTTC. The chain employs TRBV4-3 and TRBJ2-1; the D is unclear. V lost 0 bases to trimming and J lost 6 bases, with 12 bases between them. Germline V gives CDR1 LGHNA, CDR2 YSLEER. CDR3 length: 15 amino acids.